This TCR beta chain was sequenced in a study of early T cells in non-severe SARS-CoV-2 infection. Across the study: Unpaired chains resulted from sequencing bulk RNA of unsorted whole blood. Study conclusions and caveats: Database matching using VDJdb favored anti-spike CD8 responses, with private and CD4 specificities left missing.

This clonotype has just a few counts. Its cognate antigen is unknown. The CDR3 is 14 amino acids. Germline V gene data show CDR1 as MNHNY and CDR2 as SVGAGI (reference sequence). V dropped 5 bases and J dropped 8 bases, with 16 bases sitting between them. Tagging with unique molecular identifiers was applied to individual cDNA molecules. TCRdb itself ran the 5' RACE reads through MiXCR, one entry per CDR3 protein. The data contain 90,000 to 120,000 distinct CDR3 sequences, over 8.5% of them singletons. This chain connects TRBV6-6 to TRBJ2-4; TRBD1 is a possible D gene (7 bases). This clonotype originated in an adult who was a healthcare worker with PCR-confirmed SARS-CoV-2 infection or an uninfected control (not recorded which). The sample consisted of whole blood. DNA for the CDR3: TGTGCCAGCAGTACTCGGAGGGACAGCGACATTCAGTACTTC. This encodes CASSTRRDSDIQYF.